This T cell receptor (beta chain) was sequenced for a study of CD8 T cells in Susac syndrome. V lost 0 bases and J lost 5; bases outside the gene matches: 18. Germline loops: CDR1 LGHNA, CDR2 YSLEER. The CDR3 runs to 19 residues. RNA amounts of roughly 0.45 to 1 ug underwent reverse transcription with random hexamers. TCRdb re-called the immunoSEQ multiplex PCR reads with MiXCR, one entry per CDR3 protein. The sample holds 330,000 or so distinct CDR3 sequences, about nine tenths seen once. The source is a human donor with multiple sclerosis. The sequencing input was CD8+ T cells from PBMCs. The rearrangement links TRBV4-3 to TRBJ2-5, with TRBD2 identical over 7 bases. CDR3 nucleotides: TGCGCCAGCAGCCAAGATCCCGCCGGGTCCCATTCCGGGGGGGAGACCCAGTACTTC. Residues: CASSQDPAGSHSGGETQYF.